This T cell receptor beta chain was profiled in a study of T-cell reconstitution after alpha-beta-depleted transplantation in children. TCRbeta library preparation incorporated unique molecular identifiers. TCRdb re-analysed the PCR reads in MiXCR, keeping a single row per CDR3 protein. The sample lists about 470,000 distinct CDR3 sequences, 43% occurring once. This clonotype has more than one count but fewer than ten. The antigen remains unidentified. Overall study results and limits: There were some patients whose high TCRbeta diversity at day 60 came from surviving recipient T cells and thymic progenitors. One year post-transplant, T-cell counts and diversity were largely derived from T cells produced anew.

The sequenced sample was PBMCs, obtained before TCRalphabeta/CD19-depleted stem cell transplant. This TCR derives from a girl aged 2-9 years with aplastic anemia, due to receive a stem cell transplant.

The CDR3 reads CSALTSFEETQYF. CDR3 DNA sequence: TGCAGTGCTTTGACTAGTTTCGAAGAGACCCAGTACTTC. The chain uses TRBV20-1 and TRBJ2-5, with TRBD2 as a possible D gene (6 bases). This CDR3 region has 13 residues. Looked up from germline, CDR1 is DFQATT and CDR2 is SNEGSKA (reference sequence). V was pared by 5 bases and J by 3 bases, with 13 bases between.